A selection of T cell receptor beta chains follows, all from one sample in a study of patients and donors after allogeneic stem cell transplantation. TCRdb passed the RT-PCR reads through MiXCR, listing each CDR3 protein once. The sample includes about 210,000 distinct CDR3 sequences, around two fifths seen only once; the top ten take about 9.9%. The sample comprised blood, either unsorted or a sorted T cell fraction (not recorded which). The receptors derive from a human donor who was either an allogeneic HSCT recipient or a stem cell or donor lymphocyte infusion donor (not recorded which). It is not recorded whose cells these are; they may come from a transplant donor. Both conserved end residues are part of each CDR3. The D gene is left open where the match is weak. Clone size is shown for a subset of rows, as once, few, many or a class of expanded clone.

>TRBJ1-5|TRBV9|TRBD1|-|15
CASGGTGDYNQPQHF
TGTGCCAGCGGCGGGACAGGGGACTACAATCAGCCCCAGCATTTT
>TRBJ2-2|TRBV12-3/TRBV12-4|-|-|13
CASSFYTTGELFF
TGTGCCAGCAGTTTTTATACTACCGGGGAGCTGTTTTTT
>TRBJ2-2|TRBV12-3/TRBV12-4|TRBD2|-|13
CASSFGLAGELFF
TGTGCCAGCAGTTTCGGACTAGCCGGGGAGCTGTTTTTT
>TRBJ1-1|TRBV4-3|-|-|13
CASSQDMNTEAFF
TGCGCCAGCAGCCAAGATATGAACACTGAAGCTTTCTTT
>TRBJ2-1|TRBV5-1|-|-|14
CASSSTTTYNEQFF
TGCGCCAGCAGCTCCACGACTACCTACAATGAGCAGTTCTTC
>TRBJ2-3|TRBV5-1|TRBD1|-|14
CASRPGQGFDTQYF
TGCGCCAGCAGACCGGGACAGGGATTTGATACGCAGTATTTT
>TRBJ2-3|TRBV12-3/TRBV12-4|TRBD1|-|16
CASSYGTDHSTDTQYF
TGTGCCAGCAGTTACGGGACAGACCATAGCACAGATACGCAGTATTTT
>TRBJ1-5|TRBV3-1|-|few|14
CASSQEWSNQPQHF
TGTGCCAGCAGCCAAGAGTGGAGCAATCAGCCCCAGCATTTT
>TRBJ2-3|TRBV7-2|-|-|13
CASSFSDRDTQYF
TGTGCCAGCAGCTTCTCGGACAGAGATACGCAGTATTTT
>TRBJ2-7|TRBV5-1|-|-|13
CASSSNSPGEQYF
TGCGCCAGCAGCTCCAACAGCCCGGGAGAACAGTACTTC
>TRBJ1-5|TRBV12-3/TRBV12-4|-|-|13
CASSFEVNQPQHF
TGTGCCAGCAGTTTCGAAGTAAATCAGCCCCAGCATTTT
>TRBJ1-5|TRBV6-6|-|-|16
CASSYRIWEWDQPQHF
TGTGCCAGCAGTTACAGGATCTGGGAGTGGGATCAGCCCCAGCATTTT
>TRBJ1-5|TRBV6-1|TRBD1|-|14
CASSERGLGQPQHF
TGTGCCAGCAGTGAAAGGGGGCTGGGTCAGCCCCAGCATTTT
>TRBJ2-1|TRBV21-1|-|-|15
CASSKTGGGGNEQFF
TGTGCCAGCAGCAAGACAGGGGGCGGCGGCAATGAGCAGTTCTTC
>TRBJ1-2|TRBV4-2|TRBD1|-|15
CASSRGTASSYGYTF
TGTGCCAGCAGCCGCGGGACAGCTTCTTCCTATGGCTACACCTTC
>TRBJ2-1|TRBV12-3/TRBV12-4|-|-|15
CASSPKTGGYNEQFF
TGTGCCAGCAGTCCAAAGACCGGGGGCTACAATGAGCAGTTCTTC
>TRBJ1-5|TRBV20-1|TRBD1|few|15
CSASAAGQFNQPQHF
TGCAGTGCTAGCGCAGCGGGACAGTTCAATCAGCCCCAGCATTTT
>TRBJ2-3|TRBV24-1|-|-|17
CAASDSPGRQSTDTQYF
TGTGCCGCCAGTGATTCACCCGGAAGACAGAGCACAGATACGCAGTATTTT
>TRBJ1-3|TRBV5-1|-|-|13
CASSWDGGNTIYF
TGCGCCAGCAGCTGGGACGGCGGAAACACCATATATTTT
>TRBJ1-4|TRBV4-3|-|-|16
CASSQDLGRLDEKLFF
TGCGCCAGCAGCCAAGATCTGGGGAGACTGGATGAAAAACTGTTTTTT
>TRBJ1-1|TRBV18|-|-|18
CASSLHPFWRDMNTEAFF
TGTGCCAGCTCCCTGCACCCTTTCTGGAGAGATATGAACACTGAAGCTTTCTTT
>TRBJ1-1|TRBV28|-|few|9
CASSPGLTF
TGTGCCAGCAGTCCCGGACTGACCTTT
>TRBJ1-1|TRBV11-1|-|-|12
CASSSGVTEAFF
TGTGCCAGCAGCTCAGGGGTTACTGAAGCTTTCTTT
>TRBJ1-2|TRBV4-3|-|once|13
CASSQEAQGSYTF
TGCGCCAGCAGCCAAGAAGCACAGGGAAGCTACACCTTC
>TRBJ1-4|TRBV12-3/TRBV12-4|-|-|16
CASSLGRGATNEKLFF
TGTGCCAGCAGTTTGGGACGGGGGGCAACTAATGAAAAACTGTTTTTT
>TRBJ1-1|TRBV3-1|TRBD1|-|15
CASSQIPGQGTEAFF
TGTGCCAGCAGCCAAATCCCGGGACAGGGAACTGAAGCTTTCTTT
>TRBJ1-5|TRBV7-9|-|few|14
CASSSLYSNQPQHF
TGTGCCAGCAGCTCATTGTATAGCAATCAGCCCCAGCATTTT
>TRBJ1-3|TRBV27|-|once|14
CASSSWGTGNTIYF
TGTGCCAGCAGTTCGTGGGGGACTGGAAACACCATATATTTT
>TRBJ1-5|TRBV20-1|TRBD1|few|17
CSAREAGGFYSNQPQHF
TGCAGTGCTAGAGAGGCAGGGGGGTTCTATAGCAATCAGCCCCAGCATTTT
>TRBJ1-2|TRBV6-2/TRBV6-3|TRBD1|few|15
CASSKPPGQSYGYTF
TGTGCCAGCAGTAAACCCCCGGGACAGTCCTATGGCTACACCTTC
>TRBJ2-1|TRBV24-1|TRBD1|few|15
CATSDVRDRANEQFF
TGTGCCACCAGTGATGTCCGGGACAGGGCCAATGAGCAGTTCTTC
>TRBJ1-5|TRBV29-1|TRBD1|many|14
CSVAGTDSNQPQHF
TGCAGCGTCGCTGGGACAGATAGCAATCAGCCCCAGCATTTT
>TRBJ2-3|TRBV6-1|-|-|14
CASSENPSTDTQYF
TGTGCCAGCAGTGAAAATCCTAGCACAGATACGCAGTATTTT
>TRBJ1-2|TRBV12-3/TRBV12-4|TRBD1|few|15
CASTLEIQGARGYTF
TGTGCCAGCACCCTTGAAATTCAGGGGGCGCGCGGCTACACCTTC
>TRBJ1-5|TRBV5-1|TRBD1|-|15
CASSWGQGANQPQHF
TGCGCCAGCAGCTGGGGACAGGGGGCGAATCAGCCCCAGCATTTT
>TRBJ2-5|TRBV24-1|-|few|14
CATSVPGAAETQYF
TGTGCCACCAGTGTCCCCGGGGCTGCCGAGACCCAGTACTTC
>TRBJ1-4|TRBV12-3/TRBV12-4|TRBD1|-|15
CASSFRGLGNEKLFF
TGTGCCAGCAGTTTTAGGGGGCTAGGAAATGAAAAACTGTTTTTT
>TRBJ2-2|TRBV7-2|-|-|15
CASSLEVSNTGELFF
TGTGCCAGCAGCTTAGAGGTGTCAAACACCGGGGAGCTGTTTTTT
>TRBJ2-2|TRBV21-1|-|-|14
CASSIPENTGELFF
TGTGCCAGCAGCATCCCGGAGAACACCGGGGAGCTGTTTTTT
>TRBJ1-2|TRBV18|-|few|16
CASSPMEGPPNYGYTF
TGTGCCAGCTCACCAATGGAGGGACCTCCTAACTATGGCTACACCTTC